This T cell receptor (beta chain) was profiled in a study of blood T cell repertoires in COVID-19. Study information: Sample material is recorded as cDNA or gDNA derived from T cells, B-cell-depleted T cells, or PBMCs.

V was pared by 6 bases and J by 7 bases, with 3 bases of the junction left unmatched. CDR3 length: 14 amino acids. CDR1 is LGHNT, CDR2 FRNRAP, per germline. In the authors' methods: Using reference gene primer amplification, nucleated cell counts were estimated. TCRdb keeps only in-frame clones here, not all; method: immunoSEQ multiplex PCR. For V, J and clone size, that table is used; D and trimming come from the DNA. The table has more than 35,000 clones, 80% to 90% seen once. The sequencing sample was made of peripheral blood. The TCR originated in a human donor in a cohort sampled during active COVID-19. The V and J genes are TRBV12-5 and TRBJ1-6; 10 bases are a match to TRBD1. CDR3: CASGLTGGNSPLHF. The CDR3 DNA sequence: TGTGCTAGTGGCTTGACAGGGGGCAATTCACCCCTCCACTTT. The full variable domain, completed using reference TRBV12-5 and TRBJ1-6, is DARVTQTPRHKVTEMGQEVTMRCQPILGHNTVFWYRQTMMQGLELLAYFRNRAPLDDSGMPKDRFSAEMPDATLATLKIQPSEPRDSAVYFCASGLTGGNSPLHFGNGTRLTVT.